One and the same sample provided the 27 T cell receptor beta chains below, sequenced in a study of OX40 agonist ivuxolimab in advanced cancers. The method was immunoSEQ multiplex PCR; TCRdb's version includes in-frame clones alone and lacks a portion of them. The sample has about 13,000 clones, 75% to 90% seen once. Sequenced material: CD4+ or CD8+ T cells sorted from blood, taken in a trial of the OX40 agonist ivuxolimab. These receptors were taken from an adult with an advanced solid tumor such as melanoma, head and neck, liver or kidney cancer.

This rearrangement joins TRBV7-9 to TRBJ2-1; D is undetermined. V was trimmed by 2 bases and J by 6 bases, leaving 11 bases between them. The germline V gene has CDR1 SEHNR and CDR2 FQNEAQ (reference sequence). The CDR3 runs 14 residues. DNA of the CDR3: TGTGCCAGCAGCTTAACCCCCACGCCCAATGAGCAGTTCTTC. This translates into CASSLTPTPNEQFF.

This chain uses TRBV30 with TRBJ2-1; no clear D. V dropped 1 base and J dropped 10 bases, with 8 bases sitting between them. From germline, CDR1 is GTSNPN and CDR2 SVGIG (reference sequence). The CDR3 is 11 amino acids. In nucleotides, the CDR3 is TGTGCCTGGAGTGACCAAAAGGAGCAGTTCTTC. This encodes CAWSDQKEQFF.

The chain has TRBV28 and TRBJ1-1; possible D gene TRBD1, 6 bases. Germline lookup yields CDR1 MDHEN and CDR2 SYDVKM. Trimming cost V 6 bases and J 4 bases, with 9 bases left between them. The CDR3 is 12 residues long. The CDR3, as DNA: TGTGCCAGCAGGGACAGCGGCACTGAAGCTTTCTTT. Its protein product is CASRDSGTEAFF. The full variable domain, with the rest looked up from reference TRBV28 and TRBJ1-1, is DVKVTQSSRYLVKRTGEKVFLECVQDMDHENMFWYRQDPGLGLRLIYFSYDVKMKEKGDIPEGYSVSREKKERFSLILESASTNQTSMYLCASRDSGTEAFFGQGTRLTVV.

The chain carries TRBV10-2 and TRBJ2-3; D is perhaps TRBD1 or TRBD2 (5 bases each). The CDR3 consists of 14 residues. Germline V gene sequence: CDR1 WSHSY, CDR2 SAAADI. The V end was cut by 6 bases, the J end by 4 bases, with 14 bases between. The CDR3 region has the DNA TGCGCCAGCAGCCCCAGTGGGGGATCAGATACGCAGTATTTT. This translates into CASSPSGGSDTQYF.

The chain uses TRBV5-5 and TRBJ1-5, with 12 positions matching TRBD1. The trim removed 0 bases at V and 1 base at J, leaving 5 bases unmatched. There are 18 residues in the CDR3. CDR1 is SGHKS and CDR2 is YYEKEE in the germline V gene (reference sequence). As DNA, the CDR3 is TGTGCCAGCAGCTTGGTGGGACAGGGGGCCGGCAGCAATCAGCCCCAGCATTTT. Translation: CASSLVGQGAGSNQPQHF.

V usage is TRBV6-5 and J usage is TRBJ1-2, with 11 bases matching TRBD1. Germline CDR1 reads MNHEY; CDR2 reads SVGAGI. V lost 1 base, J lost 5 bases, and 6 bases stayed unmatched. The CDR3 is made up of 16 amino acids. The CDR3 sequence is CASSYLNRDRGYGYTF. CDR3 bases: TGTGCCAGCAGTTACTTAAACCGGGACAGGGGGTATGGCTACACCTTC.

The rearrangement links TRBV19 to TRBJ1-5, with 7 bases lining up with TRBD1. The length of the CDR3 is 18 residues. The J segment lost 4 bases and the V segment lost 4 bases, leaving 16 bases of the junction unmatched. Germline CDR1 is LNHDA and CDR2 is SQIVND (reference sequence). Here the CDR3 DNA reads TGTGCCAGTAGTAAGACCGGGACAGTCACAACTTCTAATCAGCCCCAGCATTTT. As protein: CASSKTGTVTTSNQPQHF. Full variable domain (rest looked up from reference TRBV19 and TRBJ1-5): DGGITQSPKYLFRKEGQNVTLSCEQNLNHDAMYWYRQDPGQGLRLIYYSQIVNDFQKGDIAEGYSVSREKKESFPLTVTSAQKNPTAFYLCASSKTGTVTTSNQPQHFGDGTRLSIL.

The chain has TRBV2 and TRBJ1-1; no definite D call. This CDR3 is 17 amino acids long. The germline V gene encodes CDR1 SNHLY and CDR2 FYNNEI. V was pared by 7 bases and J by 0 bases, with 21 bases between. CDR3 in amino acids: CASTLLPPGEMNTEAFF. The CDR3, as DNA: TGTGCCAGCACCTTACTCCCCCCCGGGGAAATGAACACTGAAGCTTTCTTT. Looking up the rest from reference TRBV2 and TRBJ1-1 gives the full variable domain: EPEVTQTPSHQVTQMGQEVILRCVPISNHLYFYWYRQILGQKVEFLVSFYNNEISEKSEIFDDQFSVERPDGSNFTLKIRSTKLEDSAMYFCASTLLPPGEMNTEAFFGQGTRLTVV.

This chain uses TRBV6-5 with TRBJ2-5; 9 nucleotides align to TRBD1. The CDR3 loop spans 14 amino acids. From germline, CDR1 is MNHEY and CDR2 SVGAGI. With V trimmed by 2 bases and J by 4 bases, 2 bases remained unmatched. CDR3 protein: CASSYMTGGETQYF. CDR3 nucleotides: TGTGCCAGCAGTTACATGACAGGGGGAGAGACCCAGTACTTC.

The chain carries TRBV29-1 and TRBJ2-3; 7 bases are shared with TRBD2. Looked up from germline, CDR1 is SQVTM and CDR2 is ANQGSEA. This CDR3 spans 13 amino acids. V lost 5 bases to trimming and J lost 2 bases; unmatched junction nucleotides: 4. CDR3 region: CSVWRENTDTQYF. Here the CDR3 DNA reads TGCAGCGTTTGGCGGGAGAACACAGATACGCAGTATTTT.

This chain links TRBV7-3 with TRBJ1-2; D may be TRBD1 (5 bases). There are 16 residues in the CDR3. In germline, CDR1 is SGHTA, CDR2 FQGTGA. V was cut by 0 bases and J by 5 bases, with 16 bases left in between. The CDR3 nucleotides are TGTGCCAGCAGCTTAACGACGGGACTCGACTCATATGGCTACACCTTC. Translating it yields CASSLTTGLDSYGYTF.

The chain employs TRBV28 and TRBJ2-1; a weak D match, TRBD2 (6 bases). This CDR3 spans 13 amino acids. V lost 8 bases and J lost 3, with 11 bases in between. CDR1 is MDHEN and CDR2 is SYDVKM in the germline V gene. CDR3 bases: TGTGCCAGCGGGGCGGGAAACTACAATGAGCAGTTCTTC. It codes for CASGAGNYNEQFF.

This chain uses TRBV13 with TRBJ1-2, with D hard to call. The V end lost 1 base, the J end lost 4 bases, and 13 bases lay between the germline ends. Germline V gene data show CDR1 as PRHDT and CDR2 as FYEKMQ (reference sequence). The CDR3 contains 15 residues. This chain's CDR3 is CASSLAQTAPYGYTF. The DNA for the CDR3 is TGTGCCAGCAGCTTAGCCCAGACCGCTCCCTATGGCTACACCTTC.

The V and J genes are TRBV11-2 and TRBJ2-1, with TRBD1 identical over 11 bases. CDR1 and CDR2 from the germline V gene are SGHAT and FQNNGV. The J segment lost 3 bases and the V segment lost 2 bases, leaving 6 bases of the junction unmatched. CDR3 length: 17 residues. The CDR3 spells CASSLTGDRGYYNEQFF. CDR3 in DNA: TGTGCCAGCAGCTTAACCGGGGACAGGGGGTACTACAATGAGCAGTTCTTC. Drawing the rest from reference TRBV11-2 and TRBJ2-1, the complete variable domain is EAGVAQSPRYKIIEKRQSVAFWCNPISGHATLYWYQQILGQGPKLLIQFQNNGVVDDSQLPKDRFSAERLKGVDSTLKIQPAKLEDSAVYLCASSLTGDRGYYNEQFFGPGTRLTVL.

The chain links TRBV27 to TRBJ2-5; D is unclear. Trimming cost V 6 bases and J 1 base, with 12 bases left between them. Germline V gene sequence: CDR1 MNHEY, CDR2 SMNVEV (reference sequence). The CDR3 loop spans 14 amino acids. The CDR3 bases are TGTGCCAGCAGCTCAGTGAGCCTCCAAGAGACCCAGTACTTC. The encoded protein is CASSSVSLQETQYF.

V and J are TRBV7-3 and TRBJ2-5; TRBD2 aligns across 8 bases. CDR3 length: 14 residues. The germline gives CDR1 SGHTA, CDR2 FQGTGA. The junction had 6 bases not matched to a gene; V was cut back by 5 bases and J by 4 bases. CDR3 residues: CASSPAGGVETQYF. The CDR3 nucleotides read TGTGCCAGCAGCCCGGCGGGGGGCGTAGAGACCCAGTACTTC.

This chain uses TRBV10-1 with TRBJ2-7, with D possibly called TRBD1 or TRBD2 (5 bases each). This CDR3 spans 13 amino acids. Looked up from germline, CDR1 is WNHNN and CDR2 is SYGVQD (reference sequence). Trimming removed 3 bases from V and 4 bases from J, with 10 bases in between. The CDR3 coding sequence is TGCGCCAGCAGTGAACGGGACGGTTACGAGCAGTACTTC. Protein product: CASSERDGYEQYF.

This chain connects TRBV6-1 to TRBJ1-6, with 9 bases that match TRBD1. V lost 8 bases and J lost 10; bases outside the gene matches: 6. The CDR3 consists of 13 residues. CDR1 and CDR2 (germline): MNHNS, SASEGT. The CDR3 reads CASGDRDSSPLHF. The CDR3, as DNA: TGTGCCAGCGGGGACAGGGACTCCTCACCCCTCCACTTT.

The chain joins TRBV9 to TRBJ2-1, with no clear D. V lost 3 bases and J lost 7, with 8 bases in between. The CDR3 runs to 12 residues. Germline CDR1 is SGDLS and CDR2 is YYNGEE. CDR3 sequence (DNA): TGTGCCAGCAGCGCGAGGTTGAATGAGCAGTTCTTC. Protein sequence: CASSARLNEQFF.

The chain links TRBV6-1 to TRBJ2-7; TRBD1 agrees at 9 bases. J gave up 2 bases and V 1 base, and 3 bases lay outside the gene matches. This CDR3 region has 15 residues. Germline CDR1 is MNHNS and CDR2 is SASEGT. In nucleotides, the CDR3 is TGTGCCAGCAGTGAAGTGGGGGACAGGGCCTACGAGCAGTACTTC. It encodes CASSEVGDRAYEQYF.

V gene TRBV7-9 combines with J gene TRBJ2-7; possibly TRBD1 for D (6 bases). The CDR3 is made up of 17 amino acids. Germline loops: CDR1 SEHNR, CDR2 FQNEAQ (reference sequence). Trimming removed 4 bases at V and 0 bases at J, with 19 bases between. The CDR3 DNA is TGTGCCAGCAGCTCCTCCTTGGACAGTCCGAGCTCCTACGAGCAGTACTTC. Translated: CASSSSLDSPSSYEQYF.

In its sample, this clone is medium-sized. The DNA of the CDR3 is TGTGCCAGCAGCCAAGAGCGAGGGGGGAGGGCCGAGCAGTACTTC. The encoded protein is CASSQERGGRAEQYF. The rearrangement links TRBV4-2 to TRBJ2-7; possibly TRBD2 for D (7 bases). Germline V gene lookup returns CDR1 LGHNA and CDR2 YNFKEQ. Trimming stripped 0 bases from V and 6 bases from J, with 15 bases between. The length of the CDR3 is 15 residues.

This clone was recorded a few times. This rearrangement joins TRBV5-1 to TRBJ2-5, with 8 bases lining up with TRBD2. With 4 bases clipped from V and 2 bases from J, the junction kept 7 bases outside the gene matches. The CDR3 runs to 15 residues. Looked up from germline, CDR1 is SGHRS and CDR2 is YFSETQ. CDR3 residues: CASSTSGGAQETQYF. The CDR3 DNA follows: TGCGCCAGCAGCACAAGCGGGGGTGCGCAAGAGACCCAGTACTTC.

The chain combines TRBV7-9 with TRBJ2-3; TRBD2 matches 8 bases. Germline V gives CDR1 SEHNR, CDR2 FQNEAQ (reference sequence). Losses at the gene ends were 6 bases for V and 2 bases for J; bases not matched to a gene: 7. The CDR3 runs to 15 residues. Here the CDR3 reads CASSHSGDFTDTQYF. The CDR3 DNA follows: TGTGCCAGCAGTCATAGCGGGGACTTCACAGATACGCAGTATTTT.

The V gene is TRBV6-5, the J gene TRBJ2-5; 7 positions agree with TRBD1. The germline CDR1 and CDR2 sequences are MNHEY and SVGAGI. The CDR3 consists of 13 residues. Trimming took 6 bases from V and 2 from J; bases not matched to a gene: 3. CDR3 nucleotides: TGTGCCAGCAGAAAGGACAGGCAAGAGACCCAGTACTTC. It is translated as CASRKDRQETQYF.

This clone occurred once. The V gene is TRBV7-3, the J gene TRBJ1-2, with D maybe TRBD1 (5 bases). CDR1 SGHTA and CDR2 FQGTGA come from the germline V gene. V lost 1 base and J 7 bases, leaving 13 bases between the germline ends. The CDR3 runs to 14 residues. The CDR3 sequence is CASSLMGQGSGYTF. CDR3 DNA sequence: TGTGCCAGCAGCTTAATGGGCCAGGGCTCTGGCTACACCTTC. Full variable domain (remainder filled in from reference TRBV7-3 and TRBJ1-2): GAGVSQTPSNKVTEKGKYVELRCDPISGHTALYWYRQSLGQGPEFLIYFQGTGAADDSGLPNDRFFAVRPEGSVSTLKIQRTERGDSAVYLCASSLMGQGSGYTFGSGTRLTVV.

The sample holds one count of this clone. The rearrangement links TRBV19 to TRBJ1-1; unclear D gene. Trimming shortened V by 3 bases and J by 0 bases, and 14 bases separated the two germline ends. From germline, CDR1 is LNHDA and CDR2 SQIVND (reference sequence). CDR3 length equals 16 residues. The CDR3: CASSISFLGMNTEAFF. CDR3 sequence (DNA): TGTGCCAGTAGTATTAGCTTTCTGGGAATGAACACTGAAGCTTTCTTT.